The next 11 T cell receptor beta chains were all read from a single sample in a study of cytomegalovirus exposure and HLA in healthy donors (dated by TCRdb to the late 2010s). The library came from the immunoSEQ multiplex PCR assay. For the multiplex PCR, a mixture combining 60 forward primers for TCR Vbeta segments and 13 reverse primers for TCR Jbeta segments was used. Imported from immuneACCESS, the table was reduced by TCRdb to in-frame sequences with V and J called. These copies leave out some clones; in studies compared against another copy, an unresolved V gene accounts for under half, and the cause of the remainder is not known. This sample lists 90,000 to 110,000 clones; over 70% were detected once. Under 1.5% of the sample rests with the top ten. Sequenced material: PBMCs. The origin of the receptors is a middle-aged man in good health and CMV-seronegative.

The J gene is TRBJ2-3, the V gene TRBV10-3; D unclear. Germline V gene data show CDR1 as ENHRY and CDR2 as SYGVKD. The length of the CDR3 is 12 residues. V was cut by 4 bases and J by 5 bases, with 7 bases left in between. CDR3 amino acids: CAISGYGDTQYF. The CDR3 region has the DNA TGTGCCATCAGTGGGTACGGAGATACGCAGTATTTT.

This clone was seen a handful of times. The chain has TRBV28 and TRBJ1-2; 9 nucleotides align to TRBD1. Germline V lookup: CDR1 MDHEN, CDR2 SYDVKM. The CDR3 covers 15 residues. The ends lost 8 bases at V and 3 bases at J; junction bases unmatched: 10. DNA for the CDR3: TGTGCCAGCGCTCCGGCACAGGGGGCTTACTATGGCTACACCTTC. Translated, it gives CASAPAQGAYYGYTF.

Here the CDR3 reads CASGQGPVGGYTF. The DNA for the CDR3 is TGTGCCAGCGGCCAGGGGCCCGTTGGGGGCTACACCTTC. This rearrangement joins TRBV2 to TRBJ1-2, with a tentative D call TRBD1 (6 bases). The CDR3 runs 13 residues. V dropped 8 bases and J dropped 8 bases, with 18 bases sitting between them. Germline values: CDR1 SNHLY, CDR2 FYNNEI.

The chain has TRBV4-3 and TRBJ1-1; possible D gene TRBD1, 6 bases. Germline loops: CDR1 LGHNA, CDR2 YSLEER. This CDR3 spans 15 amino acids. Between the trimmed V and J ends, which lost 0 bases and 4 bases, there was a span of 12 bases. CDR3 bases: TGCGCCAGCAGCCAAGACTGGGACATATCCACTGAAGCTTTCTTT. Its translation: CASSQDWDISTEAFF.

This chain links TRBV27 with TRBJ1-1; TRBD1 is a possible D gene (6 bases). Trimming took 5 bases from V and 6 from J, leaving 13 bases between them. CDR3 length equals 13 residues. Germline loops: CDR1 MNHEY, CDR2 SMNVEV (reference sequence). The DNA for the CDR3 is TGTGCCAGCAGTGTATACAGGGAATCTGAAGCTTTCTTT. This translates into CASSVYRESEAFF.

V usage is TRBV5-1 and J usage is TRBJ2-7; 11 nucleotides match TRBD1. CDR3 length equals 17 residues. With 4 bases clipped from V and 2 bases from J, the junction kept 11 bases outside the gene matches. Germline-derived CDR1 and CDR2 are SGHRS and YFSETQ. CDR3 loop: CASSPSSGTGGTYEQYF. The CDR3 DNA reads TGCGCCAGCAGCCCATCGTCCGGGACAGGGGGGACCTACGAGCAGTACTTC. Drawing the rest from reference TRBV5-1 and TRBJ2-7, the complete variable domain is KAGVTQTPRYLIKTRGQQVTLSCSPISGHRSVSWYQQTPGQGLQFLFEYFSETQRNKGNFPGRFSGRQFSNSRSEMNVSTLELGDSALYLCASSPSSGTGGTYEQYFGPGTRLTVT.

The chain has TRBV7-9 and TRBJ1-2, with D possibly matching TRBD1 (6 bases). This CDR3 comprises 15 residues. Germline assignment: CDR1 SEHNR and CDR2 FQNEAQ (reference sequence). V was pared by 0 bases and J by 2 bases, with 10 bases between. The CDR3 DNA follows: TGTGCCAGCAGCTTAGCAGGGGGACTAAACTATGGCTACACCTTC. Its translation: CASSLAGGLNYGYTF.

The chain carries TRBV28 and TRBJ1-6, with D tentatively TRBD1 (6 bases). This CDR3 has 15 residues. V was pared by 6 bases and J by 2 bases, with 11 bases between. Germline V gene lookup returns CDR1 MDHEN and CDR2 SYDVKM. This CDR3 reads CASRTGQAYNSPLHF. CDR3 bases: TGTGCCAGCAGGACGGGACAAGCCTATAATTCACCCCTCCACTTT.

The chain combines TRBV7-2 with TRBJ1-1; 7 positions match TRBD1. CDR1 SGHTA and CDR2 FQGNSA come from the germline V gene. J lost 5 bases, V lost 6 bases, and 9 bases had no gene match. CDR3 length: 14 amino acids. The chain's CDR3 is CASRSQGIETEAFF. Here the CDR3 DNA reads TGTGCCAGCAGGTCACAGGGGATTGAGACTGAAGCTTTCTTT.

The chain carries TRBV6-5 and TRBJ2-7; 7 bases are shared with TRBD1. V lost 6 bases and J lost 4; bases outside the gene matches: 12. The CDR3 sequence is 15 residues long. Germline CDR1 and CDR2: MNHEY and SVGAGI. The chain's CDR3 is CASSPFEGAGYEQYF. The CDR3 DNA reads as TGTGCCAGCAGCCCCTTCGAGGGGGCTGGGTACGAGCAGTACTTC.

This sequence joins TRBV7-2 and TRBJ2-7; tentative D call: TRBD1 (6 bases). Germline V gene data show CDR1 as SGHTA and CDR2 as FQGNSA. The length of the CDR3 is 16 residues. Trimming cost V 1 base and J 3 bases, with 16 bases left between them. CDR3 amino acids: CASSLDANRVNYEQYF. CDR3 sequence (DNA): TGTGCCAGCAGCTTAGACGCAAACAGGGTGAACTACGAGCAGTACTTC.